This T cell receptor beta chain was documented in a study of STAT5B mutations in CD4+ large granular lymphocyte leukemia. Points from the study as a whole: 8/27 top patient clones versus 2/35 control clones were TRBV06-family. Patient CD4-sorted repertoires stayed more clonal than healthy ones after leukemic-clone removal. About a quarter of private leukemic clonotypes occurred rarely in other patients' non-leukemic repertoires.

In the authors' methods: A productive frequency of 2.59 x 10-5 was the lowest detectable. The data were produced by immunoSEQ multiplex PCR, yet TCRdb's version contains in-frame clones alone and is incomplete. V, J and clone size are taken as reported in that table, and D and trimming were inferred from the DNA itself. The profile shows some 29,000 clones, approximately 80% of them singletons. Regarding this clone: The antigen is not known.

The length of the CDR3 is 15 residues. Trimming took 2 bases from V and 1 from J, leaving 8 bases between them. Per the germline V gene, CDR1 is SGHVS and CDR2 is FNYEAQ. This TCR came from a human donor in good health. Sequenced input: CD4+ T cells from blood buffy coats. The rearrangement uses TRBV7-6 and TRBJ2-2; D not resolved. The CDR3 loop reads CASSLNAVNTGELFF. In DNA form, the CDR3 reads TGTGCCAGCAGCTTAAATGCTGTGAACACCGGGGAGCTGTTTTTT.